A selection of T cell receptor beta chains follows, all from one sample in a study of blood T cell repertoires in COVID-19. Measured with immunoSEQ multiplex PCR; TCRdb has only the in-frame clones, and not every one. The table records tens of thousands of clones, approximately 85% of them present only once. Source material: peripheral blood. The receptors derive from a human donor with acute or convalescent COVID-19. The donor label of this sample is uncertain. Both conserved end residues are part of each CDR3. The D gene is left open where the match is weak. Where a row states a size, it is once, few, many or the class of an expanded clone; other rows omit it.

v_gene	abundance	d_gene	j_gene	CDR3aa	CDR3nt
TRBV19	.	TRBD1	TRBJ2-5	CASGTGPPRYF	TGTGCCAGCGGGACAGGGCCCCCCCGGTACTTC
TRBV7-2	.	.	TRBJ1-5	CASSGTRNQPQHF	TGTGCCAGCAGCGGGACACGCAATCAGCCCCAGCATTTT
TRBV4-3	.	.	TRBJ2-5	CASSQEVAGRETQYF	TGCGCCAGCAGCCAAGAGGTGGCGGGTAGGGAGACCCAGTACTTC
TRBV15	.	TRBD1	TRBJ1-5	CATSRGGQNQPQHF	TGTGCCACCAGCAGAGGGGGACAGAATCAGCCCCAGCATTTT
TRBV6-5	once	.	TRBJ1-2	CATRPRGGGYTF	TGTGCCACACGGCCCAGGGGCGGTGGCTACACCTTC
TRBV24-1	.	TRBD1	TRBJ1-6	CATSDLQGTGNSPLHF	TGTGCCACCAGTGATTTGCAAGGGACAGGGAATTCACCCCTCCACTTT
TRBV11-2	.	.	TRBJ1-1	CASSLTSGYFMNTEAFF	TGTGCCAGCAGCTTGACTTCTGGATATTTCATGAACACTGAAGCTTTCTTT
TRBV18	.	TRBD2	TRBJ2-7	CASSTTSGGFYEQYF	TGTGCCAGCTCAACCACTAGCGGGGGATTCTACGAGCAGTACTTC
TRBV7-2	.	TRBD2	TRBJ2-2	CASSPSGGSYTGELFF	TGTGCCAGCAGTCCTAGCGGGGGGTCTTACACCGGGGAGCTGTTTTTT
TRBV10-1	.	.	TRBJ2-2	CASSPFNTGELFF	TGCGCCAGCAGCCCCTTTAACACCGGGGAGCTGTTTTTT
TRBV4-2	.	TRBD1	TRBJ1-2	CASSQEGQGTGSGYTF	TGTGCCAGCAGCCAAGAGGGACAGGGGACGGGTTCTGGCTACACCTTC
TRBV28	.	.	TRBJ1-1	CASSPPARTNTEAFF	TGTGCCAGCAGTCCTCCGGCCCGGACTAACACTGAAGCTTTCTTT
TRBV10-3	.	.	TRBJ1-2	CAISEWAGYGYTF	TGTGCCATCAGTGAATGGGCAGGCTATGGCTACACCTTC
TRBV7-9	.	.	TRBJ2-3	CASSRSGDLTDTQYF	TGTGCCAGCAGCCGTAGCGGAGACCTCACAGATACGCAGTATTTT
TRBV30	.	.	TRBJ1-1	CAWSVHRNTEAFF	TGTGCCTGGAGTGTACACCGGAACACTGAAGCTTTCTTT
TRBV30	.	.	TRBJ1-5	CAWSVLLGGPQHF	TGTGCCTGGAGTGTACTATTGGGGGGGCCCCAGCATTTT
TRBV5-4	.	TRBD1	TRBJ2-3	CASSRTGDTDTQYF	TGTGCCAGCAGCCGGACAGGGGACACAGATACGCAGTATTTT
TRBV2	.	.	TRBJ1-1	CASTAGTEAFF	TGTGCCAGCACTGCAGGGACTGAAGCTTTCTTT
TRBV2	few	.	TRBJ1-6	CASRYTGGGSPLHF	TGTGCCAGCCGATATACAGGTGGCGGTTCACCCCTCCACTTT
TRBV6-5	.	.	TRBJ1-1	CASGVGWAGNTEAFF	TGTGCCAGCGGAGTGGGCTGGGCGGGGAACACTGAAGCTTTCTTT
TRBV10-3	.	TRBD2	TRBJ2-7	CAIRGGLDYEQYF	TGTGCCATCAGGGGGGGACTAGACTACGAGCAGTACTTC
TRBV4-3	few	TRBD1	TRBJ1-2	CASSHSGTGEGYGYTF	TGCGCCAGCAGCCACTCCGGGACAGGGGAGGGCTATGGCTACACCTTC
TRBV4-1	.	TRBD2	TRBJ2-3	CASSQGLGTSATSPYF	TGCGCCAGCAGCCAGGGCCTCGGGACTAGCGCAACCTCCCCCTATTTT
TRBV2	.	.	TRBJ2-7	CASTLELDLYEQYF	TGTGCCAGCACCCTGGAACTAGATCTCTACGAGCAGTACTTC
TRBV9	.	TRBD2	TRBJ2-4	CASSMLAGGPKNIQYF	TGTGCCAGCAGCATGCTAGCGGGAGGGCCTAAAAACATTCAGTACTTC
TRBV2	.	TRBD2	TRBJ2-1	CASSRLAEQQFF	TGTGCTTCCTCCCGGCTAGCGGAGCAGCAGTTCTTC
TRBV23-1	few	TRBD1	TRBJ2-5	CASSTQGEQTQYF	TGCGCCAGCAGTACTCAGGGGGAACAGACCCAGTACTTC
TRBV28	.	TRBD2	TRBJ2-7	CASSFVSGASGYYEQYF	TGTGCCAGCAGTTTTGTTAGTGGAGCTAGCGGTTACTACGAGCAGTACTTC
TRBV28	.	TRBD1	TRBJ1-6	CASSRGLGNSPLHF	TGTGCCAGCAGCAGGGGGCTCGGTAATTCACCCCTCCACTTT
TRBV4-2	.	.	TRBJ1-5	CASSQDRQAHQPQHF	TGTGCCAGCAGCCAAGATCGGCAGGCCCATCAGCCCCAGCATTTT
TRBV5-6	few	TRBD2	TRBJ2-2	CASSYGLAGELFF	TGTGCCAGCAGCTATGGACTAGCCGGGGAGCTGTTTTTT
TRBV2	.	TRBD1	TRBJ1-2	CASSDAQGLGSGYTF	TGTGCCAGCAGTGACGCACAGGGGTTGGGTTCGGGCTACACCTTC
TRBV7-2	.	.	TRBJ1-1	CASSLKTGNTEAFF	TGTGCCAGCAGCTTGAAGACTGGGAACACTGAAGCTTTCTTT
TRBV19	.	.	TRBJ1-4	CASSIGGVYGEKLFF	TGTGCCAGTAGTATAGGCGGAGTCTACGGGGAAAAACTGTTTTTT
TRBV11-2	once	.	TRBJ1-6	CASSRLGADHSPLHF	TGTGCCAGCAGCCGGTTGGGGGCGGACCATTCACCCCTCCACTTT
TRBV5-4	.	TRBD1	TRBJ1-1	CASSQDRGQNTEAFF	TGTGCCAGCAGCCAGGACAGGGGACAGAACACTGAAGCTTTCTTT
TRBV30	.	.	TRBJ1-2	CAWGLYGYTF	TGTGCCTGGGGACTCTATGGCTACACCTTC
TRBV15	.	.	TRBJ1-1	CATSRVQGTTEAFF	TGTGCCACCAGCAGAGTTCAGGGGACCACTGAAGCTTTCTTT
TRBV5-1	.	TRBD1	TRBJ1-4	CASSMTGTEFIGEKLFF	TGCGCCAGCAGCATGACCGGGACAGAATTTATTGGTGAAAAACTGTTTTTT
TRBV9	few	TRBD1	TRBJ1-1	CASSPRDRSTEAFF	TGTGCCAGCAGCCCCCGGGACAGGAGCACTGAAGCTTTCTTT
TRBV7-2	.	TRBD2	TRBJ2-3	CASSPSGKTDTQYF	TGTGCCAGCTCTCCTAGCGGGAAAACAGATACGCAGTATTTT
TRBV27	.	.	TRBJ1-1	CASSRWDRGTEAFF	TGTGCCAGCAGTAGATGGGATAGGGGGACTGAAGCTTTCTTT
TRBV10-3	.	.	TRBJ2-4	CAISEGSALGDIQYF	TGTGCCATCAGTGAGGGAAGCGCCCTCGGGGACATTCAGTACTTC
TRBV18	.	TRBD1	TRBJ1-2	CASSQRTGESSYGYTF	TGTGCCAGCTCTCAACGGACAGGGGAGTCGAGCTATGGCTACACCTTC
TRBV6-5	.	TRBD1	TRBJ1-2	CASSSWDSRGYTF	TGTGCCAGCAGTTCCTGGGACAGCAGGGGCTACACCTTC
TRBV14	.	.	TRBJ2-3	CASSQRGRTDTQYF	TGTGCCAGCAGCCAACGAGGTCGCACAGATACGCAGTATTTT
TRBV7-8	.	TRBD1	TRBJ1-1	CAAGQGALAFF	TGTGCCGCGGGGCAGGGGGCTTTGGCTTTCTTT
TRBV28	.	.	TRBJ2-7	CASSSPGLTYEQYF	TGTGCCAGCAGTTCCCCGGGACTTACCTACGAGCAGTACTTC
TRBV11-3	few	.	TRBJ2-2	CASSLGAGFANTGELFF	TGTGCCAGCAGCTTAGGCGCGGGCTTCGCGAACACCGGGGAGCTGTTTTTT
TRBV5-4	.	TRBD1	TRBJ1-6	CASSLLGTGSGSPLHF	TGTGCCAGCAGCTTGTTAGGGACAGGTAGTGGTTCACCCCTCCACTTT
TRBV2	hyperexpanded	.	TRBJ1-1	CASMSGVSFGYTEAFF	TGTGCCAGCATGTCCGGGGTCTCTTTCGGGTACACTGAAGCTTTCTTT
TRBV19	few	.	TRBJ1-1	CASIGPGWNTEAFF	TGTGCCAGTATCGGCCCCGGGTGGAACACTGAAGCTTTCTTT